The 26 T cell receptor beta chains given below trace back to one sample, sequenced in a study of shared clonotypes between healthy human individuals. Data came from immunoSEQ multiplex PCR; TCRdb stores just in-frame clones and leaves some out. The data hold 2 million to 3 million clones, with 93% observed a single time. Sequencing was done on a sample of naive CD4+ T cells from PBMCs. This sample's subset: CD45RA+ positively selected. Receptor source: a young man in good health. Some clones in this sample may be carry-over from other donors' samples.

CDR3 region: CASSQDGDRANYGYTF. The CDR3 region has the DNA TGCGCCAGCAGCCAAGATGGGGACAGGGCGAACTATGGCTACACCTTC. V usage is TRBV4-3 and J usage is TRBJ1-2, with 9 bases matching TRBD1. V gave up 0 bases and J gave up 2 bases; unmatched junction bases: 4. Per germline, CDR1 LGHNA and CDR2 YSLEER. CDR3 length: 16 residues.

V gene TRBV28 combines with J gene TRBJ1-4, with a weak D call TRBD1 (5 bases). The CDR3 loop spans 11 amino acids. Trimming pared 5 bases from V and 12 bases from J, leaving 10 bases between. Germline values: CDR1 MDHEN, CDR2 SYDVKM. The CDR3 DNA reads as TGTGCCAGCAGTCTTCCGGGACAACTGTTTTTT. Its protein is CASSLPGQLFF.

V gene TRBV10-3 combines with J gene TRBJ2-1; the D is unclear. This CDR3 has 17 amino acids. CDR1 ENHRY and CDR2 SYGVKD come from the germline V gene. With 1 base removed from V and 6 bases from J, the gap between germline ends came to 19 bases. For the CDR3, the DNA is TGTGCCATCAGTGAGTTCCCGCTACGCTTTACCGGCAATGAGCAGTTCTTC. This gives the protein CAISEFPLRFTGNEQFF.

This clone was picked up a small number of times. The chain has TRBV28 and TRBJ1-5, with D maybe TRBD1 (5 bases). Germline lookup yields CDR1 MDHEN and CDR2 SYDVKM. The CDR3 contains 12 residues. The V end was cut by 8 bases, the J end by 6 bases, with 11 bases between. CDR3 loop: CASQAQGQPQHF. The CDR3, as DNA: TGTGCCAGCCAAGCCCAGGGTCAGCCCCAGCATTTT.

The CDR3 reads CASSSRTATDTQYF. The CDR3 bases are TGTGCCAGCAGCTCCCGGACAGCTACAGATACGCAGTATTTT. V is TRBV7-3 and J is TRBJ2-3; D may be TRBD1 (6 bases). This CDR3 region has 14 residues. Germline values: CDR1 SGHTA, CDR2 FQGTGA. V gave up 4 bases and J gave up 3 bases, with 11 bases separating them.

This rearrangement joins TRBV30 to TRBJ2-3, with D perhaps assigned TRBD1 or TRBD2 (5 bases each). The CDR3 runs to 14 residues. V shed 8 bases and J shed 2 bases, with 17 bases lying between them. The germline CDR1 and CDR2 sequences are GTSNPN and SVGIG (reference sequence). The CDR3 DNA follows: TGTGCCCGACCCGGGACCGATCACACAGATACGCAGTATTTT. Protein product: CARPGTDHTDTQYF.

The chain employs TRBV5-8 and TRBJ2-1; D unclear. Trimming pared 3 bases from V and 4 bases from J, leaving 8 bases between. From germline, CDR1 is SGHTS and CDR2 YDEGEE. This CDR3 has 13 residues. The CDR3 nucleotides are TGTGCCAGCAGCTCCGAGGTTTACAATGAGCAGTTCTTC. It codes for CASSSEVYNEQFF.

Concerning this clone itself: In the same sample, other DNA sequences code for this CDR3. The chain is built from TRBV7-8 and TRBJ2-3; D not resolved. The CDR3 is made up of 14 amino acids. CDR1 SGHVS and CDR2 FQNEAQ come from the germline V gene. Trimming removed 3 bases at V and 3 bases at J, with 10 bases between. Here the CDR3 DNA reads TGTGCCAGCAGCTTGGGCTCTGGGACAGATACGCAGTATTTT. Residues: CASSLGSGTDTQYF.

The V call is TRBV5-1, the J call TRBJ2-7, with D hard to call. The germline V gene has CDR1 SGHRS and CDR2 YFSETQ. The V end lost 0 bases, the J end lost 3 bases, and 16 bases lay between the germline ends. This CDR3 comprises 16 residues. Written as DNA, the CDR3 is TGCGCCAGCAGCTTGGGGCCCCAAGCGCTGGACTACGAGCAGTACTTC. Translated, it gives CASSLGPQALDYEQYF.

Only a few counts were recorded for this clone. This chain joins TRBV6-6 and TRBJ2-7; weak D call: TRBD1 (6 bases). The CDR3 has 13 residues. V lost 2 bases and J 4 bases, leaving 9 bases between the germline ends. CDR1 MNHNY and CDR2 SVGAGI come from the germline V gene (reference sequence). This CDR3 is CASSYRTVYEQYF. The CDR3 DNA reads TGTGCCAGCAGTTACCGGACAGTATACGAGCAGTACTTC.

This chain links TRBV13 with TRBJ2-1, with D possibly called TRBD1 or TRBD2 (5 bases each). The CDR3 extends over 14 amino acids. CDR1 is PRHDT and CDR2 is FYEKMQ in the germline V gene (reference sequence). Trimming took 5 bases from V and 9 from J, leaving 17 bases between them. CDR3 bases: TGTGCCAGCAGCGCTACAACTAGGGGCACTGAGCAGTTCTTC. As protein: CASSATTRGTEQFF.

The CDR3 reads CASSPGPRQGTTEAFF. CDR3 sequence (DNA): TGTGCCAGCAGCCCAGGCCCCCGACAGGGGACCACTGAAGCTTTCTTT. This chain uses TRBV11-3 with TRBJ1-1; 8 positions agree with TRBD1. The V gene's germline CDR1 is SGHNT and CDR2 YENEEA. With 5 bases clipped from V and 4 bases from J, the junction kept 12 bases outside the gene matches. This CDR3 comprises 16 residues.

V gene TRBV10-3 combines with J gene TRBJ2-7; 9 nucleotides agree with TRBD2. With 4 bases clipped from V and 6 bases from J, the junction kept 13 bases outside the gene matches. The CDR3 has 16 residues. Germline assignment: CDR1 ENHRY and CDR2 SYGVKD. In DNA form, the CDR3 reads TGTGCCATCAGTGGTGGGCCGGGACTAGCTTCTTCCGAGCAGTACTTC. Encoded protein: CAISGGPGLASSEQYF.

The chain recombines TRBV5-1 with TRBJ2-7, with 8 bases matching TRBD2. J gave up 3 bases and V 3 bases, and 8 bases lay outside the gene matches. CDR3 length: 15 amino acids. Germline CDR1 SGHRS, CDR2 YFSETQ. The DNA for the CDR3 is TGCGCCAGCAGCTCCCTAGCGGGTTACCTCTACGAGCAGTACTTC. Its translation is CASSSLAGYLYEQYF.

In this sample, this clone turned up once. The CDR3 coding sequence is TGTGCCAGTAAGAAGGCTAGCGGGCTTAGGAGGGATACGCAGTATTTT. Its translation is CASKKASGLRRDTQYF. The genes are TRBV19 and TRBJ2-3; 8 bases are a match to TRBD2. The CDR3 sequence is 16 residues long. CDR1 is LNHDA and CDR2 is SQIVND in the germline V gene (reference sequence). V trimming: 7 bases; J trimming: 6 bases; junction bases outside the gene matches: 15.

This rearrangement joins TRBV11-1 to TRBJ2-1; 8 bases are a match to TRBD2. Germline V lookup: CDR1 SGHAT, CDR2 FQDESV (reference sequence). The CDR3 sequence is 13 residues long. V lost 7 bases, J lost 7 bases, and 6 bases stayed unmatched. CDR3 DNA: TGTGCCAGCACCCAAACTAGCGGAAATGAGCAGTTCTTC. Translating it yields CASTQTSGNEQFF.

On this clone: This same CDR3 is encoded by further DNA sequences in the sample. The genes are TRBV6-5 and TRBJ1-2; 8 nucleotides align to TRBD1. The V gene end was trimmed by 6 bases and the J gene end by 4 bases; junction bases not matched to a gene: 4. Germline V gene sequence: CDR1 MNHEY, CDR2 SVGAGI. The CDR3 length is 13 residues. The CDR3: CASSPQGGYGYTF. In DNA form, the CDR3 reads TGTGCCAGCAGCCCACAGGGGGGCTATGGCTACACCTTC.

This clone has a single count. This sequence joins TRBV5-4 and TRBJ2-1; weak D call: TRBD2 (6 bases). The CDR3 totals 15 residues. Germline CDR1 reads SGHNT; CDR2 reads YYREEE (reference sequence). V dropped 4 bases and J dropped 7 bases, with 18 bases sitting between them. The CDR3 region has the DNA TGTGCCAGCAGCCACGGGAGTAGTAAATCGAATGAGCAGTTCTTC. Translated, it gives CASSHGSSKSNEQFF.

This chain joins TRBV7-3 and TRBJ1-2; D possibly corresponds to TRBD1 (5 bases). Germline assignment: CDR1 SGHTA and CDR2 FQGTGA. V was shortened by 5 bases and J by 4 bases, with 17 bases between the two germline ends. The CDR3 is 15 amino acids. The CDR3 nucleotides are TGTGCCAGCAGCCTGCAGGGAGGGGTGGGCTATGGCTACACCTTC. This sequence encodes CASSLQGGVGYGYTF.

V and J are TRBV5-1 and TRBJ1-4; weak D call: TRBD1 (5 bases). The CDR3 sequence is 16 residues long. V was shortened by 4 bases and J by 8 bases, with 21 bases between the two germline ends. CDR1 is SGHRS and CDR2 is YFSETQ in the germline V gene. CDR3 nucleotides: TGCGCCAGCAGCCTGGGATCAGGGACCCTTGGGGAAAAACTGTTTTTT. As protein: CASSLGSGTLGEKLFF.

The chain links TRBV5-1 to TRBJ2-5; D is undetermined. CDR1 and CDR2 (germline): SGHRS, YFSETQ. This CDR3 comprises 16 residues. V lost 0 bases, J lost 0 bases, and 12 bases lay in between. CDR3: CASSLEGRPYQETQYF. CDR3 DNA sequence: TGCGCCAGCAGCTTGGAAGGTAGGCCGTACCAAGAGACCCAGTACTTC.

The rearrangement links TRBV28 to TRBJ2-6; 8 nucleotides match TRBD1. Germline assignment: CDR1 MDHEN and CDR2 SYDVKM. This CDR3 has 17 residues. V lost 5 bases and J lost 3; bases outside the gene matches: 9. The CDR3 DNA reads TGTGCCAGCAGTCTCCAGGGGGCGCAGAGTGGGGCCAACGTCCTGACTTTC. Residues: CASSLQGAQSGANVLTF.

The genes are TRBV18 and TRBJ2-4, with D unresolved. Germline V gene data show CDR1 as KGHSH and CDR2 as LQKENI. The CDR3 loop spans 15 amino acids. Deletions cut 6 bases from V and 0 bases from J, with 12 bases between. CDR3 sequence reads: CASSTALLAKNIQYF. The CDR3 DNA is TGTGCCAGCTCCACCGCTCTCCTAGCCAAAAACATTCAGTACTTC.

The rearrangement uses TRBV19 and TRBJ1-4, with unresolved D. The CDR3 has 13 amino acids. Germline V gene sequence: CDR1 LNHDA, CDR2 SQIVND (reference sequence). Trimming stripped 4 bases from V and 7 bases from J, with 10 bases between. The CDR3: CASSRRLGEKLFF. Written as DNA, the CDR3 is TGTGCCAGTAGTAGGAGGCTTGGTGAAAAACTGTTTTTT.

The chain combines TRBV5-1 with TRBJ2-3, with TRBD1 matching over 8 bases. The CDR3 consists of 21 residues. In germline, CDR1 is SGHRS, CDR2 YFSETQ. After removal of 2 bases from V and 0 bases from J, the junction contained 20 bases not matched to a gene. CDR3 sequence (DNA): TGCGCCAGCAGCTTACTTTCCGTTTACGGGACAGGCTGGACTAGCACAGATACGCAGTATTTT. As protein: CASSLLSVYGTGWTSTDTQYF.

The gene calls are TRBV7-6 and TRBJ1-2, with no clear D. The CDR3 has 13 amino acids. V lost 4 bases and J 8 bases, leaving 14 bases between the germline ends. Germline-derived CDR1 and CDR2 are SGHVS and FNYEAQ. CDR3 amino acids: CASSSSGGMGYTF. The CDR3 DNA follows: TGTGCCAGCAGCTCCTCGGGAGGGATGGGCTACACCTTC.